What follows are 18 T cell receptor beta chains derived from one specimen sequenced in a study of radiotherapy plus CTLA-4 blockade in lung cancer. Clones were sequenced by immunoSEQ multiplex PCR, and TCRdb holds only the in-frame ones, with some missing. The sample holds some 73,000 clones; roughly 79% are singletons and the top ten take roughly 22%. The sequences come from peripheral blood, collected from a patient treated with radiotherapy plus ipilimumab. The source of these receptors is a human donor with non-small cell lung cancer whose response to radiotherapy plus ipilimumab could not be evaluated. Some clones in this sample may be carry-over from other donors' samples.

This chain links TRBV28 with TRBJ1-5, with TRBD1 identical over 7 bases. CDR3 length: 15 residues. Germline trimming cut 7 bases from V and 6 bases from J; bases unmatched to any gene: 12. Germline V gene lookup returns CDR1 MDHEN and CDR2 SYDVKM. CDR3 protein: CASTRLEGAAQPQHF. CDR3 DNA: TGTGCCAGCACACGGCTGGAGGGGGCGGCTCAGCCCCAGCATTTT.

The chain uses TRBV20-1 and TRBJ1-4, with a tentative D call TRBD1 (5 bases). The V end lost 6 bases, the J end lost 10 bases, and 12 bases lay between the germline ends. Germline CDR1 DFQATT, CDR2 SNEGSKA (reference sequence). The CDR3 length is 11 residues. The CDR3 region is CSASGQGKLFF. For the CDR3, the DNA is TGCAGTGCCTCCGGTCAGGGAAAACTGTTTTTT.

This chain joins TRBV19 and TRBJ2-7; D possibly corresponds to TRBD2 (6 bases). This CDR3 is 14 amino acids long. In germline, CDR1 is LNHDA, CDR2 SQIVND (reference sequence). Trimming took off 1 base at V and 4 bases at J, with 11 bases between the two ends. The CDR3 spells CASSIAEEGYEQYF. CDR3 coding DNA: TGTGCCAGTAGTATAGCCGAGGAGGGATACGAGCAGTACTTC.

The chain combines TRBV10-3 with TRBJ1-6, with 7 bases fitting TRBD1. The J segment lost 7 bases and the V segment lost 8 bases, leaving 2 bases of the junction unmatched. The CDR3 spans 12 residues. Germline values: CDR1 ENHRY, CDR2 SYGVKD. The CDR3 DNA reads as TGTGCCATCGGGGACAGCAATTCACCCCTCCACTTT. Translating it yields CAIGDSNSPLHF.

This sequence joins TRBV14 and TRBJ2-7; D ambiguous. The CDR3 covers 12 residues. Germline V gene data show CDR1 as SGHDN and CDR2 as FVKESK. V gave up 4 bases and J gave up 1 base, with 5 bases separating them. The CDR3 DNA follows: TGTGCCAGCAGCCCTGTTTCCTACGAGCAGTACTTC. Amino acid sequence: CASSPVSYEQYF.

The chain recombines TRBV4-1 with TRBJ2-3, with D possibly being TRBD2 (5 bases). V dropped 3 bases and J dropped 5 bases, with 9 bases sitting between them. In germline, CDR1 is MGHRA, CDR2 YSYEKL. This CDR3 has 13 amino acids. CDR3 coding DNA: TGCGCCAGCAGCCAGGGTGGGAGAGATACGCAGTATTTT. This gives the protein CASSQGGRDTQYF.

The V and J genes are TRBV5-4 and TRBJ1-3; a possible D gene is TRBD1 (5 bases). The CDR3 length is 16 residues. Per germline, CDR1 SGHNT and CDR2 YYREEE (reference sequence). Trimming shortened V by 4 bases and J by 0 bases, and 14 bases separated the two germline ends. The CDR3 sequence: CASSQGTLSSGNTIYF. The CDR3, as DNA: TGTGCCAGCAGCCAAGGGACTCTGAGCTCTGGAAACACCATATATTTT.

The CDR3 nucleotides read TGTGCCAGCAGCTTAGCGGGGGGCTATTTGAATGAGCAGTTCTTC. It codes for CASSLAGGYLNEQFF. J is TRBJ2-1 and V is TRBV11-2; tentatively, D is TRBD2 (7 bases). The CDR3 totals 15 residues. The ends were cut back, 1 base at V and 7 bases at J, with 14 bases in the middle. The germline V gene has CDR1 SGHAT and CDR2 FQNNGV.

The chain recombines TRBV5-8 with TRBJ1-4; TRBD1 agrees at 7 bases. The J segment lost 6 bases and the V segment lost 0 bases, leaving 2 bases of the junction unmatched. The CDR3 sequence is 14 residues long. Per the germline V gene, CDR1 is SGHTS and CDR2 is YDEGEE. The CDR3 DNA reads TGTGCCAGCAGCTTGGAAGGGGGCGATGAAAAACTGTTTTTT. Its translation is CASSLEGGDEKLFF. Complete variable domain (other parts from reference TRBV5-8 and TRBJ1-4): EAGVTQSPTHLIKTRGQQATLRCSPISGHTSVYWYQQALGLGLQFLLWYDEGEERNRGNFPPRFSGRQFPNYSSELNVNALELEDSALYLCASSLEGGDEKLFFGSGTQLSVL.

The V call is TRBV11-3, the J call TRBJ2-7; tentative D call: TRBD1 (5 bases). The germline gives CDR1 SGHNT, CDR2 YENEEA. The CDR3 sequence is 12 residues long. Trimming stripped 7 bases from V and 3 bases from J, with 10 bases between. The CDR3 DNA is TGTGCCAGCACTCCAAGGGGCTACGAGCAGTACTTC. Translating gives CASTPRGYEQYF.

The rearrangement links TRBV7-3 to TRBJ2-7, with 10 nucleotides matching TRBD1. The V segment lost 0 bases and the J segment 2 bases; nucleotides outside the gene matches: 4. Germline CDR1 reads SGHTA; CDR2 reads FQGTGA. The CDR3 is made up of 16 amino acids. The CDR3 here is CASSLTGQGRTYEQYF. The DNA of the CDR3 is TGTGCCAGCAGCTTAACGGGACAGGGGAGGACCTACGAGCAGTACTTC.

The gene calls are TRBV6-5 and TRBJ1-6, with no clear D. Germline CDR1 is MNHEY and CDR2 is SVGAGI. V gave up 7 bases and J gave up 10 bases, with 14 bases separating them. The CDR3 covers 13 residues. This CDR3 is CASNDPGPSPLHF. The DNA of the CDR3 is TGTGCCAGCAACGACCCGGGTCCCTCACCCCTCCACTTT.

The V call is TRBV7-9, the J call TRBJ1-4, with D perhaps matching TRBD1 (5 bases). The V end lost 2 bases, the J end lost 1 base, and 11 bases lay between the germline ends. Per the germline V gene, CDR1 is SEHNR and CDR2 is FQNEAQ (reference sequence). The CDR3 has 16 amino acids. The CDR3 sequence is CASSLSGGVTNEKLFF. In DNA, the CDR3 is TGTGCCAGCAGCTTAAGCGGGGGGGTAACTAATGAAAAACTGTTTTTT.

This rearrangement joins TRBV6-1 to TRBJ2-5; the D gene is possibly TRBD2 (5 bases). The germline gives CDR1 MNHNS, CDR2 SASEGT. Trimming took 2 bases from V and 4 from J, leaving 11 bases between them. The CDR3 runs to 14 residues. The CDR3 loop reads CASSERIGGETQYF. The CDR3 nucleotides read TGTGCCAGCAGTGAAAGAATAGGAGGAGAGACCCAGTACTTC.

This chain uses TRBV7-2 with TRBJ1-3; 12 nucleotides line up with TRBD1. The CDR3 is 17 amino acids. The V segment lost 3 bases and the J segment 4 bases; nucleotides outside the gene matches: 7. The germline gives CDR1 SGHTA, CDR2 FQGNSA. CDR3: CASSFYPGQGAGNTIYF. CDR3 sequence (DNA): TGTGCCAGCAGCTTCTACCCGGGACAGGGGGCAGGAAACACCATATATTTT.

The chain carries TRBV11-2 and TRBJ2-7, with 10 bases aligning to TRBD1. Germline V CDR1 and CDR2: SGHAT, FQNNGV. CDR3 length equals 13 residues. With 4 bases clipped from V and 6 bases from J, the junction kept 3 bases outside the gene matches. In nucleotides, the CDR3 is TGTGCCAGCAGCTCGGGACAGGGGAGCGAGCAGTACTTC. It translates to CASSSGQGSEQYF. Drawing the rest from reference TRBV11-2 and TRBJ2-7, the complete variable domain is EAGVAQSPRYKIIEKRQSVAFWCNPISGHATLYWYQQILGQGPKLLIQFQNNGVVDDSQLPKDRFSAERLKGVDSTLKIQPAKLEDSAVYLCASSSGQGSEQYFGPGTRLTVT.

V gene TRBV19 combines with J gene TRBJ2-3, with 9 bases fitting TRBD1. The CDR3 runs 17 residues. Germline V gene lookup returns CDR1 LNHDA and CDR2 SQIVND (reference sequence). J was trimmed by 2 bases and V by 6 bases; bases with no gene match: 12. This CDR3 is CASRTSGTGSATDTQYF. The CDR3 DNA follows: TGTGCCAGTAGGACTTCCGGGACAGGGTCGGCCACAGATACGCAGTATTTT. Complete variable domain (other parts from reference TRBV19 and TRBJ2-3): DGGITQSPKYLFRKEGQNVTLSCEQNLNHDAMYWYRQDPGQGLRLIYYSQIVNDFQKGDIAEGYSVSREKKESFPLTVTSAQKNPTAFYLCASRTSGTGSATDTQYFGPGTRLTVL.

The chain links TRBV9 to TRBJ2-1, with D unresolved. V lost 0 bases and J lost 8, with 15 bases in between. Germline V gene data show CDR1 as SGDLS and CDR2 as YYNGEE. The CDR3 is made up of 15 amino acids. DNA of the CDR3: TGTGCCAGCAGCGTAGGAGGCTTCCAACCCGATGAGCAGTTCTTC. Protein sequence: CASSVGGFQPDEQFF.